Shown below are 9 T cell receptor beta chains from a single sample sequenced in a study of beta chain features in type 1 diabetes. Notes on the study in general: Type 1 diabetes patients had TCRB CDR3s that were shorter (moderately but significantly so) in all four CD4+ subsets.

The investigators reverse transcribed all of the isolated RNA, so they sequenced expressed TCRB transcripts. Data came from immunoSEQ multiplex PCR; TCRdb stores just in-frame clones and leaves some out. The profile shows about 240,000 clones, about 14% of them singletons. No antigen has been assigned to these receptors. Sequencing used naive CD4+ T cells from blood. Receptor source: a man aged 30 to 39 with type 1 diabetes.

The chain is built from TRBV11-2 and TRBJ2-1, with 8 bases lining up with TRBD2. The V segment lost 1 base and the J segment 6 bases; nucleotides outside the gene matches: 5. This CDR3 region has 15 residues. Germline CDR1 and CDR2: SGHAT and FQNNGV. CDR3 DNA: TGTGCCAGCAGCTTAGGGAGCGGGGGTTCCAATGAGCAGTTCTTC. Its protein product is CASSLGSGGSNEQFF.

The table lists this clone with a few counts. The chain uses TRBV2 and TRBJ1-5, with 8 nucleotides matching TRBD1. V shed 7 bases, J shed 5 bases, and the junction held 4 bases outside the gene matches. The CDR3 is made up of 13 amino acids. The germline V gene has CDR1 SNHLY and CDR2 FYNNEI. The CDR3 is CASKDRVDQPQHF. The CDR3 DNA is TGTGCCAGCAAGGACAGGGTCGATCAGCCCCAGCATTTT.

This clone has just one count. Other DNA sequences in this sample translate to the same CDR3. This chain connects TRBV18 to TRBJ1-1, with a weak D call TRBD1 (5 bases). V lost 3 bases to trimming and J lost 3 bases, with 8 bases between them. The CDR3 has 13 amino acids. Germline assignment: CDR1 KGHSH and CDR2 LQKENI. CDR3 region: CASSPQGDTEAFF. In nucleotides, the CDR3 is TGTGCCAGCTCACCCCAGGGCGACACTGAAGCTTTCTTT.

This clone was seen a handful of times. V gene TRBV7-9 combines with J gene TRBJ2-5; the match to TRBD2 covers 13 bases. Losses at the gene ends were 5 bases for V and 7 bases for J; bases not matched to a gene: 10. CDR1 is SEHNR and CDR2 is FQNEAQ in the germline V gene (reference sequence). The CDR3 is 16 amino acids. The DNA for the CDR3 is TGTGCCAGCAGCCCAAGGACTAGCGGGAGTGGATGGACCCAGTACTTC. As protein: CASSPRTSGSGWTQYF.

The chain carries TRBV25-1 and TRBJ2-6; 10 bases fit TRBD1. This CDR3 has 16 amino acids. V lost 8 bases and J lost 4; bases outside the gene matches: 8. CDR1 is MGHDK and CDR2 is SYGVNS in the germline V gene. DNA for the CDR3: TGTGCCAGCGGCGGGACAGGGGTTTCCGGGGCCAACGTCCTGACTTTC. Translated: CASGGTGVSGANVLTF.

The chain uses TRBV7-9 and TRBJ2-5, with D tentatively TRBD2 (6 bases). There are 14 residues in the CDR3. Germline lookup yields CDR1 SEHNR and CDR2 FQNEAQ (reference sequence). The V gene lost 8 bases and the J gene lost 1 base, with 14 bases spanning the gap. The CDR3 loop reads CASAEVGSQETQYF. For the CDR3, the DNA is TGTGCCAGCGCCGAGGTCGGGAGCCAAGAGACCCAGTACTTC.

This clone has only a few counts. The V call is TRBV7-2, the J call TRBJ2-7, with D possibly TRBD2 on 6 matching bases. The V end lost 3 bases, the J end lost 0 bases, and 12 bases lay between the germline ends. The CDR3 runs 15 residues. Germline V CDR1 and CDR2: SGHTA, FQGNSA. CDR3 sequence reads: CASSLRGGASYEQYF. CDR3 DNA sequence: TGTGCCAGCAGCTTGAGGGGAGGTGCCTCCTACGAGCAGTACTTC.

This clone turned up a few times. The chain employs TRBV5-1 and TRBJ2-2, with no clear D. V lost 0 bases and J lost 7, with 10 bases in between. The CDR3 consists of 14 residues. Looked up from germline, CDR1 is SGHRS and CDR2 is YFSETQ. CDR3 sequence: CASSLAYGFGELFF. In DNA, the CDR3 is TGCGCCAGCAGCTTGGCCTATGGTTTCGGGGAGCTGTTTTTT. Together with reference TRBV5-1 and TRBJ2-2, the CDR3 gives the full variable domain: KAGVTQTPRYLIKTRGQQVTLSCSPISGHRSVSWYQQTPGQGLQFLFEYFSETQRNKGNFPGRFSGRQFSNSRSEMNVSTLELGDSALYLCASSLAYGFGELFFGEGSRLTVL.

This clone occurred a few times. The V gene is TRBV6-5, the J gene TRBJ2-7; 7 bases match TRBD1. Germline V lookup: CDR1 MNHEY, CDR2 SVGAGI. V trimming: 5 bases; J trimming: 3 bases; junction bases outside the gene matches: 7. There are 14 residues in the CDR3. The CDR3 region has the DNA TGTGCCAGCAGTAACTTCAGGGGGTTCTACGAGCAGTACTTC. This gives the protein CASSNFRGFYEQYF.